This is a list of T cell receptor beta chains from one sample in a study of naive and memory T cell subsets. TCRdb analysed the 5' RACE reads with MiXCR anew, one entry per CDR3 protein. The table records roughly 60,000 distinct CDR3 sequences, around 7.7% of them present only once. The receptors here all came from a male donor in good health. Both conserved end residues are part of each CDR3. Each record gives: D gene, J gene, clone size, V gene, CDR3 DNA, CDR3 protein. D genes are given only for firm matches. Some rows mark clone size as missing; the rest say once, few, many or name a class of expanded clone.

NA,TRBJ1-6,few,TRBV9,TGTGCCAGCAGCGTATCGCCCCCTTCACCCCTCCACTTT,CASSVSPPSPLHF
NA,TRBJ2-1,NA,TRBV5-1,TGCGCCAGCAGCTTGTACGGGGGAGGAGCGGGTAACTACAATGAGCAGTTCTTC,CASSLYGGGAGNYNEQFF
TRBD2,TRBJ2-1,many,TRBV6-2/TRBV6-3,TGTGCCAGCAGTTACACGACTAGCGGGAGTTCGGATGAGCAGTTCTTC,CASSYTTSGSSDEQFF
NA,TRBJ2-1,many,TRBV29-1,TGCAGCGTTTTGGGGCCGGTGGATGAGCAGTTCTTC,CSVLGPVDEQFF
NA,TRBJ1-6,many,TRBV15,TGTGCCACCAGGTCTCCCGGCTATAATTCACCCCTCCACTTT,CATRSPGYNSPLHF
TRBD1,TRBJ2-7,once,TRBV7-9,TGTGCCAGCAGCGGAACCCGGGGACAGGGGGACTACGAGCAGTACTTC,CASSGTRGQGDYEQYF
TRBD1,TRBJ1-5,few,TRBV5-1,TGCGCCAGCAGAACCGGGACAGGGTCTTCTCAGCCCCAGCATTTT,CASRTGTGSSQPQHF
NA,TRBJ1-1,few,TRBV11-2,TGTGCCAGCAGCTACATACAGGGAACTGAAGCTTTCTTT,CASSYIQGTEAFF
NA,TRBJ2-7,NA,TRBV6-5,TGTGCCAGCAGTAAGGCCAGGGACTACGAGCAGTACTTC,CASSKARDYEQYF
NA,TRBJ1-4,many,TRBV4-2,TGTGCCAGCAGCTCAAGGACCGAAAAACTGTTTTTT,CASSSRTEKLFF
NA,TRBJ2-7,many,TRBV20-1,TGCAGTGCTACAAGCACAACGGGGACCAAGAGCTCCTACGAGCAGTACTTC,CSATSTTGTKSSYEQYF
TRBD1,TRBJ1-1,many,TRBV6-5,TGTGCCAGCAGTGGCTATGGACAGGGGACGGCGGCTTTCTTT,CASSGYGQGTAAFF
NA,TRBJ2-1,many,TRBV29-1,TGCAGCGTTGAAGTGGAGAGCTCCTACAATGAGCAGTTCTTC,CSVEVESSYNEQFF
NA,TRBJ1-5,few,TRBV6-1,TGTGCCAGCAACCGGGTCCAGGGGTATCAGCCCCAGCATTTT,CASNRVQGYQPQHF
TRBD2,TRBJ2-7,many,TRBV11-2,TGTGCCAGCAGCTTAAGCGGACTAGCGGGATACGACGAGCAGTACTTC,CASSLSGLAGYDEQYF
TRBD1,TRBJ2-1,few,TRBV6-1,TGTGCCAGCAGTGAGCCGGGACAGGGGGCGCTCAATGAGCAGTTCTTC,CASSEPGQGALNEQFF
TRBD2,TRBJ2-1,NA,TRBV20-1,TGCAGTGCTTACCTAGCGGGAGGACGCTCCTACAATGAGCAGTTCTTC,CSAYLAGGRSYNEQFF
TRBD2,TRBJ2-1,many,TRBV7-2,TGTGCCAGCAGCTTTAGCGGGATGGCCTCCTACAATGAGCAGTTCTTC,CASSFSGMASYNEQFF
TRBD2,TRBJ2-3,few,TRBV24-1,TGTGCCACCAGTGAGGCCGGGACTAGCGACACAGATACGCAGTATTTT,CATSEAGTSDTDTQYF
TRBD1,TRBJ2-3,NA,TRBV18,TGTGCCAGCTCACCCAGACCGGGACAGGGCCCCACAGATACGCAGTATTTT,CASSPRPGQGPTDTQYF
NA,TRBJ1-2,few,TRBV28,TGTGCCAGCAGTTTAGCGGGCCTACTTCCCGCTGACTATGGCTACACCTTC,CASSLAGLLPADYGYTF
TRBD2,TRBJ2-5,NA,TRBV20-1,TGCAGTGCTACCCTCCGAGTAGCGGGTATGGAAGAGACCCAGTACTTC,CSATLRVAGMEETQYF
TRBD1,TRBJ1-2,many,TRBV2,TGTGCCAGCAGTGAGGGTCCCGGGACAGGGTTTTATGGCTACACCTTC,CASSEGPGTGFYGYTF
NA,TRBJ2-3,many,TRBV6-5,TGTGCCAGTCGCCCGGTTTGGAGCTCAACAGATACGCAGTATTTT,CASRPVWSSTDTQYF